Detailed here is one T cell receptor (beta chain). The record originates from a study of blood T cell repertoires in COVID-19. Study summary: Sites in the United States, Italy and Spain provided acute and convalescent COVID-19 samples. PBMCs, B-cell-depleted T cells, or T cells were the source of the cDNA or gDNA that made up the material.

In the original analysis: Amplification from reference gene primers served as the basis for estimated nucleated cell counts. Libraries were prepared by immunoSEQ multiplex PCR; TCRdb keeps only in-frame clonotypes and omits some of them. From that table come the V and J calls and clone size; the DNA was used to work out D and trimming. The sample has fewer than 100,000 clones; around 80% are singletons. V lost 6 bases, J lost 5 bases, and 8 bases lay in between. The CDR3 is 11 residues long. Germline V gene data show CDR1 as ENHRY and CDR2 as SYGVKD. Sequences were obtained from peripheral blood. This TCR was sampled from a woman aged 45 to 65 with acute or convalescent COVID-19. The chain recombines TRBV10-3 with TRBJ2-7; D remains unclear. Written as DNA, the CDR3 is TGTGCCATCAGGGTTGAGGACGAGCAGTACTTC. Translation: CAIRVEDEQYF.